This T cell receptor beta chain was sequenced for a study of control samples from healthy donors and cancer patients. The data were produced by immunoSEQ multiplex PCR, yet TCRdb's version contains in-frame clones alone and is incomplete. The table includes about 92,000 clones, approximately 78% detected once. Trimming removed 7 bases at V and 5 bases at J, with 12 bases between. The length of the CDR3 is 13 residues. Germline values: CDR1 MNHNY, CDR2 SVGAGI (reference sequence). The receptor was isolated from a woman aged 55-70 years in good health. The V gene is TRBV6-6, the J gene TRBJ1-5; D might be TRBD1 (5 bases). The sequenced material came from blood. For the CDR3, the DNA is TGTGCCAGCAATATACTGGGGGATCAGCCCCAGCATTTT. Translated: CASNILGDQPQHF.